One and the same sample provided the 19 T cell receptor beta chains below, sequenced in a study of T-cell reconstitution after alpha-beta-depleted transplantation in children. Unique molecular identifiers were used in preparing the TCRbeta library. TCRdb re-called the PCR reads with MiXCR, one entry per CDR3 protein. The sample yields more than 200,000 distinct CDR3 sequences, 9% to 10% seen once. Sequencing used PBMCs from the stem cell graft donor, obtained from the stem cell graft. Every receptor here comes from a human donor who donated a stem cell graft to a child with SCID.

In this sample, this clonotype turned up many times. The chain has TRBV5-5 and TRBJ1-5; maybe TRBD1 (6 bases). The CDR3 runs 17 residues. CDR1 SGHKS and CDR2 YYEKEE come from the germline V gene (reference sequence). V was shortened by 6 bases and J by 2 bases, with 21 bases between the two germline ends. CDR3 coding DNA: TGTGCCAGCAAACAAGTGGCTGAGGGGGGAGGCAATCAGCCCCAGCATTTT. Its protein is CASKQVAEGGGNQPQHF.

This clonotype was seen at least ten times. The rearrangement links TRBV5-1 to TRBJ1-1; 9 bases match TRBD1. Per the germline V gene, CDR1 is SGHRS and CDR2 is YFSETQ. The CDR3 has 16 amino acids. The trim removed 6 bases at V and 1 base at J, leaving 10 bases unmatched. The CDR3 loop is CASTTTGQGKNTEAFF. As DNA, the CDR3 is TGCGCCAGCACCACGACTGGACAGGGGAAGAACACTGAAGCTTTCTTT.

The rearrangement uses TRBV7-9 and TRBJ2-1, with 8 bases identical to TRBD1. The CDR3 sequence is 15 residues long. Unmatched junction bases numbered 5, after V lost 4 bases and J lost 3 bases. CDR1 is SEHNR and CDR2 is FQNEAQ in the germline V gene (reference sequence). This chain's CDR3 is CASSSRQGLYNEQFF. CDR3 nucleotides: TGTGCCAGCAGCTCGAGACAGGGGCTCTACAATGAGCAGTTCTTC.

This clonotype was picked up many times. This chain's CDR3 is CSARAYGGPNTGELFF. CDR3 nucleotide sequence: TGCAGTGCTAGAGCCTACGGGGGGCCGAACACCGGGGAGCTGTTTTTT. The chain links TRBV20-1 to TRBJ2-2; perhaps TRBD2 as D (7 bases). CDR3 length: 16 amino acids. Deletions cut 1 base from V and 0 bases from J, with 12 bases between. Germline assignment: CDR1 DFQATT and CDR2 SNEGSKA (reference sequence).

This clonotype came up many times. The V and J genes are TRBV11-2 and TRBJ1-1, with D uncertain. The CDR3 is 15 residues long. Germline CDR1 is SGHAT and CDR2 is FQNNGV. The V end was cut by 1 base, the J end by 1 base, with 10 bases between. CDR3 amino acids: CASSLGAGPNTEAFF. The CDR3 bases are TGTGCCAGCAGCTTAGGGGCCGGGCCGAACACTGAAGCTTTCTTT.

This clonotype was picked up many times. This chain links TRBV12-3 or TRBV12-4 with TRBJ2-1; 7 bases line up with TRBD2. The CDR3 length is 13 residues. V was clipped by 1 base and J by 8 bases; unmatched bases: 2. For the CDR3, the DNA is TGTGCCAGCAGTTTAGGCACTAGCGATGAGCAGTTCTTC. Its translation is CASSLGTSDEQFF.

This clonotype was recorded at least ten times. The chain employs TRBV5-5 and TRBJ2-1; D remains ambiguous. This CDR3 comprises 15 residues. CDR1 SGHKS and CDR2 YYEKEE come from the germline V gene (reference sequence). V gave up 2 bases and J gave up 2 bases, with 11 bases separating them. CDR3 loop: CASSFGPGPYNEQFF. The CDR3 DNA reads as TGTGCCAGCAGCTTCGGCCCCGGCCCCTACAATGAGCAGTTCTTC.

This clonotype was detected many times. In DNA, the CDR3 is TGTGCCACCAGCCTTGACAGGGATCAGCCCCAGCATTTT. Translated: CATSLDRDQPQHF. The rearrangement joins TRBV15 to TRBJ1-5; 7 bases agree with TRBD1. Germline V lookup: CDR1 LNHNV, CDR2 YYDKDF (reference sequence). This CDR3 comprises 13 residues. Trimming cost V 5 bases and J 5 bases; bases outside gene matches: 3.

There are many counts of this clonotype. The rearrangement uses TRBV11-2 and TRBJ2-1, with D possibly matching TRBD2 (5 bases). Trimming pared 1 base from V and 0 bases from J, leaving 13 bases between. The CDR3 covers 17 residues. In germline, CDR1 is SGHAT, CDR2 FQNNGV. The CDR3 reads CASSLGLGRNSYNEQFF. Written as DNA, the CDR3 is TGTGCCAGCAGCTTAGGTCTGGGGAGAAACTCCTACAATGAGCAGTTCTTC.

This clonotype has ten or more counts. This rearrangement joins TRBV12-3 or TRBV12-4 to TRBJ1-5, with D possibly TRBD1 on 6 matching bases. The CDR3 is 13 amino acids. V was clipped by 3 bases and J by 4 bases, with 7 bases between them. The DNA of the CDR3 is TGTGCCAGCAGTTTGGGGGCGAATCAGCCCCAGCATTTT. It codes for CASSLGANQPQHF.

This clonotype was seen more than once but under ten times. The gene calls are TRBV11-2 and TRBJ1-4, with a possible D match to TRBD1 (6 bases). V lost 1 base, J lost 7 bases, and 16 bases lay in between. Per the germline V gene, CDR1 is SGHAT and CDR2 is FQNNGV. The CDR3 is 16 residues long. The CDR3 bases are TGTGCCAGCAGCTTAGGGGCGTCGGGGGCTTTTGAAAAACTGTTTTTT. Protein: CASSLGASGAFEKLFF.

The V and J genes are TRBV19 and TRBJ2-2; D might be TRBD2 (6 bases). The V and J ends lost 5 bases and 4 bases respectively, with 14 bases between them. This CDR3 contains 15 residues. CDR1 LNHDA and CDR2 SQIVND come from the germline V gene (reference sequence). The CDR3 is CASSSGGRFTGELFF. CDR3 nucleotide sequence: TGTGCCAGTAGTTCCGGAGGGAGATTCACCGGGGAGCTGTTTTTT.

This clonotype was counted ten times or more. The genes are TRBV5-1 and TRBJ2-7; 9 bases match TRBD2. Trimming removed 1 base from V and 0 bases from J; junction bases left unmatched: 5. The CDR3 is 16 amino acids. CDR1 is SGHRS, CDR2 YFSETQ, per germline. CDR3 bases: TGCGCCAGCAGCTTGTCCCCAGCGGGGGGCTCCTACGAGCAGTACTTC. This codes for CASSLSPAGGSYEQYF.

This clonotype was detected many times. Written as DNA, the CDR3 is TGTGCCAGCAGTTTTGGGGGGCGGAATTCACCCCTCCACTTT. Translating it yields CASSFGGRNSPLHF. The rearrangement uses TRBV12-3 or TRBV12-4 and TRBJ1-6, with TRBD1 as a possible D gene (6 bases). Trimming shortened V by 3 bases and J by 7 bases, and 10 bases separated the two germline ends. The CDR3 is 14 residues long.

This chain connects TRBV3-1 to TRBJ2-3; 12 nucleotides line up with TRBD2. The CDR3 loop spans 15 amino acids. V shed 5 bases, J shed 7 bases, and the junction held 7 bases outside the gene matches. Germline CDR1 reads LGHDT; CDR2 reads YNNKEL (reference sequence). The CDR3 sequence: CASSFGTSGLNTQYF. The CDR3 nucleotides are TGTGCCAGCAGCTTCGGGACTAGCGGGTTGAATACGCAGTATTTT.

The sample holds many counts of this clonotype. The chain is built from TRBV20-1 and TRBJ2-7, with 9 bases fitting TRBD2. The junction had 8 bases not matched to a gene; V was cut back by 4 bases and J by 4 bases. Germline lookup yields CDR1 DFQATT and CDR2 SNEGSKA (reference sequence). This CDR3 is built from 14 residues. The CDR3 coding sequence is TGCAGTGCTACGACTAGCGGCGAACTTTACGAGCAGTACTTC. Encoded protein: CSATTSGELYEQYF.

This clonotype was seen at least ten times. The chain employs TRBV6-6 and TRBJ1-5, with D possibly TRBD1 on 5 matching bases. Germline V CDR1 and CDR2: MNHNY, SVGAGI (reference sequence). Deletions cut 9 bases from V and 6 bases from J, with 15 bases between. This CDR3 comprises 13 residues. This CDR3 reads CASRWDLLQPQHF. The CDR3 DNA follows: TGTGCCAGTAGGTGGGACTTGCTTCAGCCCCAGCATTTT.

The rearrangement links TRBV5-1 to TRBJ2-1, with TRBD1 as a possible D gene (6 bases). Germline V CDR1 and CDR2: SGHRS, YFSETQ. Trimming took off 4 bases at V and 5 bases at J, with 16 bases between the two ends. The CDR3 spans 15 residues. As DNA, the CDR3 is TGCGCCAGCAGCGGCACAGGGATGACAAACAATGAGCAGTTCTTC. Translation: CASSGTGMTNNEQFF.

CDR3 nucleotide sequence: TGTGCCAGCAGCCACGGTCGCGACTATGGCTACACCTTC. Its protein is CASSHGRDYGYTF. The rearrangement joins TRBV4-2 to TRBJ1-2; D gene unclear. CDR1 and CDR2 (germline): LGHNA, YNFKEQ. The CDR3 loop spans 13 amino acids. The germline V and J ends were trimmed by 3 bases and 3 bases, with 8 bases remaining between them.